This T cell receptor beta chain was sequenced in a study of T cells in Graves' hyperthyroidism and ophthalmopathy. Study-level results: The model anticipated ophthalmopathy a median about six months pre-onset.

Exclusion followed for patients with uncontrolled infection, other autoimmune disease, pregnancy or lactation. The sample holds many counts of this clonotype. Its antigen is still unknown. Germline and junction disagree at one end, which may indicate a read error. Amplified TCR beta CDR3 regions derived from RNA transcripts. Initially, a first-round RT-PCR of the TCR CDR3 employed the HTBI primer set. TCRdb processed the multiplex PCR reads anew with MiXCR; each CDR3 protein has one entry. The sample has about 360,000 distinct CDR3 sequences, approximately 13% seen once. Sequencing was performed on blood. This TCR derives from a young man with Graves' hyperthyroidism that later progressed to Graves' ophthalmopathy.

For the CDR3, the DNA is TGTGCCAGCAGCTTAGCGGGGGGGCCGAGCCATGAGCAGTTCTTC. Residues: CASSLAGGPSHEQFF. The chain employs TRBV12-3 or TRBV12-4 and TRBJ2-1, with 11 bases identical to TRBD2. The CDR3 runs to 15 residues.